A selection of T cell receptor beta chains follows, all from one sample in a study of T cell clusters in autoimmune cytopenias. Each CDR3 protein gets one entry in TCRdb, which reprocessed the multiplex PCR reads and gives no DNA. The listing contains about 5,600 distinct CDR3 sequences. These data were also reused for a study on T cell repertoires in aging, cancer and after chemotherapy.

The sequencing sample was made of peripheral blood. These receptors originate from a human donor in good health. Each CDR3 is given with its conserved first and last residue. Clone size is shown for a subset of rows, as once, few, many or a class of expanded clone.

TRBV12-3/TRBV12-4	TRBJ1-1	14	.	CASTPGPPNTEAFF
TRBV13	TRBJ1-5	15	.	CASSFGQGINQPQHF
TRBV19	TRBJ1-5	15	medium-sized	CASRVRDLFNQPQHF
TRBV6-1	TRBJ1-2	13	medium-sized	CATETAPNYGYTF
TRBV6-5	TRBJ1-2	14	medium-sized	CASSYSATGYGYTF
TRBV6-4	TRBJ2-1	14	.	CASSLLTSINEQFF
TRBV6-5	TRBJ1-2	14	medium-sized	CASNPTGDTYGYTF
TRBV6-4	TRBJ1-1	14	.	CASRRDRLNTEAFF
TRBV19	TRBJ1-2	14	medium-sized	CASSKGQENYGYTF
TRBV7-6	TRBJ2-2	13	medium-sized	CASSPAGAGELFF
TRBV6-1	TRBJ2-3	16	.	CASSERRSSSTDTQYF
TRBV12-3/TRBV12-4	TRBJ2-7	12	medium-sized	CASSFARLEQYF
TRBV6-1	TRBJ2-1	16	.	CASRRLGTPLDNEQFF
TRBV6-5	TRBJ2-7	15	medium-sized	CASSYAGGSSYEQYF
TRBV12-3/TRBV12-4	TRBJ1-1	12	.	CASSFLNTEAFF